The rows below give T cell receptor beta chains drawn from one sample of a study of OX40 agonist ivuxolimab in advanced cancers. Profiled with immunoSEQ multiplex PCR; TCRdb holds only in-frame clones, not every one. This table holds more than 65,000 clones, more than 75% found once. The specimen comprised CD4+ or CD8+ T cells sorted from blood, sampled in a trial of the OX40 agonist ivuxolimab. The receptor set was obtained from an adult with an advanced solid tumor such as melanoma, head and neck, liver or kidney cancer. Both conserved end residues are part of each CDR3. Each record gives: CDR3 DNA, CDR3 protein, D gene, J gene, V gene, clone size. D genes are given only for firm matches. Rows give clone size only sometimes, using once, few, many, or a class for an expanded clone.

CDR3 DNA: TGTGCCAGCTCACCGGGCGGGGGGGCCGAAGAGACCCAGTACTTC; CDR3 protein: CASSPGGGAEETQYF; D gene: TRBD2; J gene: TRBJ2-5; V gene: TRBV18; clone size: .
CDR3 DNA: TGTGCCAGCAGTGAAGCCCTCTATAATTCACCCCTCCACTTT; CDR3 protein: CASSEALYNSPLHF; D gene: .; J gene: TRBJ1-6; V gene: TRBV2; clone size: once
CDR3 DNA: TGTGCCAGCAGCCAGGACTGGGGAATGGAGACCCAGTACTTC; CDR3 protein: CASSQDWGMETQYF; D gene: .; J gene: TRBJ2-5; V gene: TRBV7-2; clone size: .
CDR3 DNA: TGTGCCAGTACCCGCGGGAAGAACACCGGGGAGCTGTTTTTT; CDR3 protein: CASTRGKNTGELFF; D gene: .; J gene: TRBJ2-2; V gene: TRBV19; clone size: .
CDR3 DNA: TGTGCCAGCATGGGACAGGGAGACACCGGGGAGCTGTTTTTT; CDR3 protein: CASMGQGDTGELFF; D gene: TRBD1; J gene: TRBJ2-2; V gene: TRBV25-1; clone size: once
CDR3 DNA: TGTGCCAGTAGCCGGGGGGGATCGGGTAATGAGCAGTTCTTC; CDR3 protein: CASSRGGSGNEQFF; D gene: TRBD2; J gene: TRBJ2-1; V gene: TRBV19; clone size: .
CDR3 DNA: TGTGCCAGCACGGAACAGGGGGCCTCCTACGAGCAGTACTTC; CDR3 protein: CASTEQGASYEQYF; D gene: TRBD1; J gene: TRBJ2-7; V gene: TRBV2; clone size: .
CDR3 DNA: TGTGCCAGCAGCTTCGTTTCCAAAACTAACTATGGCTACACCTTC; CDR3 protein: CASSFVSKTNYGYTF; D gene: .; J gene: TRBJ1-2; V gene: TRBV5-5; clone size: .
CDR3 DNA: TGTGCCAGCGAACGCTGGGGGACGAACACTGAAGCTTTCTTT; CDR3 protein: CASERWGTNTEAFF; D gene: .; J gene: TRBJ1-1; V gene: TRBV19; clone size: .
CDR3 DNA: TGTGCCAGCAGTGGGACAAGCGGGAGGGCCTACGAGCAGTACTTC; CDR3 protein: CASSGTSGRAYEQYF; D gene: TRBD2; J gene: TRBJ2-7; V gene: TRBV2; clone size: few
CDR3 DNA: TGTGCTAGCAGCCCGTTGGGGACAGGGGAAGAGACCCAGTACTTC; CDR3 protein: CASSPLGTGEETQYF; D gene: TRBD1; J gene: TRBJ2-5; V gene: TRBV7-7; clone size: .
CDR3 DNA: TGCAGTGCAACCGATAACTATGGCTACACCTTC; CDR3 protein: CSATDNYGYTF; D gene: .; J gene: TRBJ1-2; V gene: TRBV20-1; clone size: .
CDR3 DNA: TGCGCCAGCAGCTTGAGCGCTGTCATGAACACTGAAGCTTTCTTT; CDR3 protein: CASSLSAVMNTEAFF; D gene: .; J gene: TRBJ1-1; V gene: TRBV5-1; clone size: .
CDR3 DNA: TGTGCCAGCAGCCCAGGGGTATGGTCACCCCTCCACTTT; CDR3 protein: CASSPGVWSPLHF; D gene: .; J gene: TRBJ1-6; V gene: TRBV14; clone size: .
CDR3 DNA: TGTGCCAGTAGGAAAGCAGCGGGAGCACAAGAGACCCAGTACTTC; CDR3 protein: CASRKAAGAQETQYF; D gene: TRBD2; J gene: TRBJ2-5; V gene: TRBV19; clone size: few
CDR3 DNA: TGTGCCAGCAGCTTAGCTAGGGGTGAGAGCTCCTACGAGCAGTACTTC; CDR3 protein: CASSLARGESSYEQYF; D gene: .; J gene: TRBJ2-7; V gene: TRBV7-9; clone size: .
CDR3 DNA: TGTGCCAGCAGCTTAGACAGGGGTAACTATGGCTACACCTTC; CDR3 protein: CASSLDRGNYGYTF; D gene: TRBD1; J gene: TRBJ1-2; V gene: TRBV7-3; clone size: .
CDR3 DNA: TGTGCCAGCAGCTTAGTGGCCGGGGACCAGGAGACCCAGTACTTC; CDR3 protein: CASSLVAGDQETQYF; D gene: .; J gene: TRBJ2-5; V gene: TRBV11-2; clone size: .
CDR3 DNA: TGTGCCAGCAGCGGGCCGCAGGCGGCGAACTACGAGCAGTACTTC; CDR3 protein: CASSGPQAANYEQYF; D gene: .; J gene: TRBJ2-7; V gene: TRBV5-6; clone size: .
CDR3 DNA: TGTGCCAGCAGCTTAGAAGTTGACGGGAGCGGCACCGGGGAGCTGTTTTTT; CDR3 protein: CASSLEVDGSGTGELFF; D gene: .; J gene: TRBJ2-2; V gene: TRBV7-6; clone size: .
CDR3 DNA: TGTGCCAGTAGTCCGGGGACAGGCCCGGGCACTGAAGCTTTCTTT; CDR3 protein: CASSPGTGPGTEAFF; D gene: TRBD1; J gene: TRBJ1-1; V gene: TRBV19; clone size: .
CDR3 DNA: TGTGCCAGCAGTGAAGTTACCCGCCAAGAGACCCAGTACTTC; CDR3 protein: CASSEVTRQETQYF; D gene: .; J gene: TRBJ2-5; V gene: TRBV2; clone size: .
CDR3 DNA: TGTGCCAGCAGCCCCGGGACAGGAACCTCGAACACTGAAGCTTTCTTT; CDR3 protein: CASSPGTGTSNTEAFF; D gene: TRBD1; J gene: TRBJ1-1; V gene: TRBV5-4; clone size: .
CDR3 DNA: TGTGCCAGCAGTTACGACCAGGGCTATGGCTACACCTTC; CDR3 protein: CASSYDQGYGYTF; D gene: .; J gene: TRBJ1-2; V gene: TRBV6-5; clone size: .
CDR3 DNA: TGTGCCAGCAGCCGATGGGGAACGGGATCACCCCTCCACTTT; CDR3 protein: CASSRWGTGSPLHF; D gene: .; J gene: TRBJ1-6; V gene: TRBV7-2; clone size: .
CDR3 DNA: TGTGCCAGCAGTCCCGCGCGAAGCGGGTACCAAGAGACCCAGTACTTC; CDR3 protein: CASSPARSGYQETQYF; D gene: .; J gene: TRBJ2-5; V gene: TRBV2; clone size: once
CDR3 DNA: TGTGCCAGCAGCTTTGGTTCGACACGCATCAATGAGCAGTTCTTC; CDR3 protein: CASSFGSTRINEQFF; D gene: .; J gene: TRBJ2-1; V gene: TRBV7-9; clone size: .
CDR3 DNA: TGCGCCAGCAGCCAAGGGACCGGGACAGGGAACAATGGCTACACCTTC; CDR3 protein: CASSQGTGTGNNGYTF; D gene: TRBD1; J gene: TRBJ1-2; V gene: TRBV4-3; clone size: .
CDR3 DNA: TGCGCCAGCAGCCAAGATCTTCCGGGCGGCACAGATACGCAGTATTTT; CDR3 protein: CASSQDLPGGTDTQYF; D gene: .; J gene: TRBJ2-3; V gene: TRBV4-3; clone size: .
CDR3 DNA: TGTGCCAGTACCAGGACAGGGGGATACTATGGCTACACCTTC; CDR3 protein: CASTRTGGYYGYTF; D gene: TRBD1; J gene: TRBJ1-2; V gene: TRBV19; clone size: .
CDR3 DNA: TGTGCCAGCAGTCTTTCCAGAAGTAATGAAAAACTGTTTTTT; CDR3 protein: CASSLSRSNEKLFF; D gene: .; J gene: TRBJ1-4; V gene: TRBV2; clone size: .
CDR3 DNA: TGTGCCAGCAGATCGGGACAGCCTTCCAACGAGCAGTACTTC; CDR3 protein: CASRSGQPSNEQYF; D gene: TRBD1; J gene: TRBJ2-7; V gene: TRBV27; clone size: .
CDR3 DNA: TGTGCCAGCAGTTTCCGAACAGGGGGTCACCGGAATGAGCAGTTCTTC; CDR3 protein: CASSFRTGGHRNEQFF; D gene: TRBD1; J gene: TRBJ2-1; V gene: TRBV27; clone size: .
CDR3 DNA: TGTGCCAGTAGTATAGCCCGACAGTTCATGAACACTGAAGCTTTCTTT; CDR3 protein: CASSIARQFMNTEAFF; D gene: .; J gene: TRBJ1-1; V gene: TRBV19; clone size: once
CDR3 DNA: TGTGCCGCCGGAGGTAGCGGGAGGTACGAGCAGTACTTC; CDR3 protein: CAAGGSGRYEQYF; D gene: TRBD2; J gene: TRBJ2-7; V gene: TRBV6-5; clone size: .
CDR3 DNA: TGTGCCAGCAGACTCGGGACTGCCAACGGCGGGGAGCTGTTTTTT; CDR3 protein: CASRLGTANGGELFF; D gene: .; J gene: TRBJ2-2; V gene: TRBV6-5; clone size: .
CDR3 DNA: TGTGCCTGGGCCGTCCTTGGATTTGAGCCCGACGCGATTAACTATGGCTACACCTTC; CDR3 protein: CAWAVLGFEPDAINYGYTF; D gene: .; J gene: TRBJ1-2; V gene: TRBV30; clone size: .
CDR3 DNA: TGTGCCAGCAGTGGGTCAAGGGGGCCTAACTATGGCTACACCTTC; CDR3 protein: CASSGSRGPNYGYTF; D gene: TRBD1; J gene: TRBJ1-2; V gene: TRBV6-1; clone size: .
CDR3 DNA: TGTGCCAGCAGTCGCCTTTTACCGAACACTGAAGCTTTCTTT; CDR3 protein: CASSRLLPNTEAFF; D gene: .; J gene: TRBJ1-1; V gene: TRBV6-5; clone size: .
CDR3 DNA: TGTGCCAGCAGTGCCCTGGGGGCTTGGTATGGCTACACCTTC; CDR3 protein: CASSALGAWYGYTF; D gene: .; J gene: TRBJ1-2; V gene: TRBV27; clone size: .
CDR3 DNA: TGTGCCTGGAGTCGGACAGGACCTAATGAAAAACTGTTTTTT; CDR3 protein: CAWSRTGPNEKLFF; D gene: TRBD1; J gene: TRBJ1-4; V gene: TRBV30; clone size: .
CDR3 DNA: TGTGCCAGTAGTATGAGGGGGGGAGAGCAGTTCTTC; CDR3 protein: CASSMRGGEQFF; D gene: .; J gene: TRBJ2-1; V gene: TRBV19; clone size: .
CDR3 DNA: TGCGCCAGCAGCTTGTCCCCGGGGGCAGATACTGAAGCTTTCTTT; CDR3 protein: CASSLSPGADTEAFF; D gene: .; J gene: TRBJ1-1; V gene: TRBV5-1; clone size: few
CDR3 DNA: TGTGCCAGCAGCAAAGGTTGGACAGGGGCGACCTTCCAAGAGACCCAGTACTTC; CDR3 protein: CASSKGWTGATFQETQYF; D gene: .; J gene: TRBJ2-5; V gene: TRBV21-1; clone size: .
CDR3 DNA: TGCGCCAGCAGCTTGATGTACAGCGACACCGGGGAGCTGTTTTTT; CDR3 protein: CASSLMYSDTGELFF; D gene: .; J gene: TRBJ2-2; V gene: TRBV5-1; clone size: once
CDR3 DNA: TGTGCCAGCAGCTATACACCCTTGGCATATGAAAAACTGTTTTTT; CDR3 protein: CASSYTPLAYEKLFF; D gene: .; J gene: TRBJ1-4; V gene: TRBV5-5; clone size: .
CDR3 DNA: TGTGCCAGCAGCTTGAAGGGCTGGGGCACTGAAGCTTTCTTT; CDR3 protein: CASSLKGWGTEAFF; D gene: .; J gene: TRBJ1-1; V gene: TRBV7-3; clone size: once
CDR3 DNA: TGTGCCAGCAGCCTTAGGGACTTGGCCGGGGAGCTGTTTTTT; CDR3 protein: CASSLRDLAGELFF; D gene: .; J gene: TRBJ2-2; V gene: TRBV7-6; clone size: once
CDR3 DNA: TGTGCCAGCAGCTACCGGACGGTGAACACTGAAGCTTTCTTT; CDR3 protein: CASSYRTVNTEAFF; D gene: .; J gene: TRBJ1-1; V gene: TRBV7-9; clone size: .
CDR3 DNA: TGTGCCAGCAGTCCCGAGCGGGGGACGGACTATGGCTACACCTTC; CDR3 protein: CASSPERGTDYGYTF; D gene: .; J gene: TRBJ1-2; V gene: TRBV28; clone size: .
CDR3 DNA: TGTGCCAGCAGCTTAGCCCCCTGGGAGACAACCTACACCGGGGAGCTGTTTTTT; CDR3 protein: CASSLAPWETTYTGELFF; D gene: .; J gene: TRBJ2-2; V gene: TRBV7-6; clone size: few
CDR3 DNA: TGTGCCAGCAGCGGAACTAGCGGGACCGAGAAGCAGTACTTC; CDR3 protein: CASSGTSGTEKQYF; D gene: TRBD2; J gene: TRBJ2-7; V gene: TRBV5-8; clone size: .
CDR3 DNA: TGTGTCAGCACAAAAGGGGGGACAGGTGCATCCTACGAGCAGTACTTC; CDR3 protein: CVSTKGGTGASYEQYF; D gene: TRBD1; J gene: TRBJ2-7; V gene: TRBV9; clone size: .
CDR3 DNA: TGTGCCAGCAGACCTGCGTTACAGGGGACTGAAGCTTTCTTT; CDR3 protein: CASRPALQGTEAFF; D gene: TRBD1; J gene: TRBJ1-1; V gene: TRBV7-2; clone size: .
CDR3 DNA: TGTGCCAGCAGCCTGGACAGGGCTGGAAACACCATATATTTT; CDR3 protein: CASSLDRAGNTIYF; D gene: TRBD1; J gene: TRBJ1-3; V gene: TRBV7-2; clone size: .